This paragraph covers one TCR beta chain sequence. Seattle enrolled patients during active infection and tracked them longitudinally. This entry comes from a study of blood T cell repertoires in COVID-19. Study as a whole: Some COVID-19 samples were acute and others convalescent; all came from the United States, Italy and Spain.

This CDR3 is built from 16 residues. Germline lookup yields CDR1 MDHEN and CDR2 SYDVKM. V lost 6 bases and J 0 bases, leaving 18 bases between the germline ends. Sequencing was performed with immunoSEQ multiplex PCR; in TCRdb, only in-frame clones are kept and a portion is missing. The sample consists of about 160,000 clones, about 85% of them appearing once. The sequencing input was peripheral blood. The rearrangement links TRBV28 to TRBJ2-7, with a weak D call TRBD2 (5 bases). The receptor was derived from an elderly man with COVID-19, enrolled during active disease. CDR3 nucleotide sequence: TGTGCCAGCAGGGAGGCGTTTCAGGAGTTCTCCTACGAGCAGTACTTC. It codes for CASREAFQEFSYEQYF.